The clone carrying this T cell receptor (beta chain) was detected many times. Its matching antigen is unknown. The sample comes from a study of tumor-infiltrating lymphocytes in primary liver carcinoma. Study results and limitations: When set against blood, tumors had a significantly higher top-250-clone fraction (p = 0.039). Only about 8-24% of top clones showed up in all five tumor regions.

The ends lost 8 bases at V and 9 bases at J; junction bases unmatched: 7. The CDR3 runs 13 residues. Extraction of RNA together with DNA used 20-30 mg of unsorted bulk tissue. Surgical resection was used to treat these primary liver carcinoma patients. Using a constant-region primer together with ProtoScript II reverse transcriptase, TCR beta cDNA was made from approximately 0.55 ug of total RNA. Employing slightly modified ARM-PCR, three nested multiplex PCR rounds were run, and these gave rise to the TCR beta libraries. The opening two PCR rounds, around 11 cycles each, paired TRBV1-TRBV30 forward primers with a C-beta reverse primer. TCRdb re-called the multiplex PCR reads with MiXCR, one entry per CDR3 protein. The table shows approximately 100,000 distinct CDR3 sequences, with approximately 70% occurring only once.

The chain is built from TRBV12-3 or TRBV12-4 and TRBJ2-4; 10 bases are shared with TRBD1. The specimen sequenced was liver tumor tissue from sampling region 2. As to subset: tumor region T2, inferior pole. The clonotype originates from an older woman with primary liver carcinoma and hepatitis B virus infection. The CDR3 reads CASSGTGVVIQYF. CDR3 nucleotide sequence: TGTGCCAGCTCAGGGACAGGGGTAGTCATTCAGTACTTC.